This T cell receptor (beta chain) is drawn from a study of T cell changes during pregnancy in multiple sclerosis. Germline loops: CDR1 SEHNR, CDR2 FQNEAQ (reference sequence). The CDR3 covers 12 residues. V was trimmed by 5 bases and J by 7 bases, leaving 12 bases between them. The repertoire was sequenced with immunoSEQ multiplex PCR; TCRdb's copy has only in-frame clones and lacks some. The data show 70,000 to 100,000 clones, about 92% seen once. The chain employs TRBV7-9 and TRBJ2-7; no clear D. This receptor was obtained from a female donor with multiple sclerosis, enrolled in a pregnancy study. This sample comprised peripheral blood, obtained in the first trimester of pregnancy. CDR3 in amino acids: CASSTRAREQYF. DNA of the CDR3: TGTGCCAGCAGCACCCGTGCGAGGGAGCAGTACTTC.